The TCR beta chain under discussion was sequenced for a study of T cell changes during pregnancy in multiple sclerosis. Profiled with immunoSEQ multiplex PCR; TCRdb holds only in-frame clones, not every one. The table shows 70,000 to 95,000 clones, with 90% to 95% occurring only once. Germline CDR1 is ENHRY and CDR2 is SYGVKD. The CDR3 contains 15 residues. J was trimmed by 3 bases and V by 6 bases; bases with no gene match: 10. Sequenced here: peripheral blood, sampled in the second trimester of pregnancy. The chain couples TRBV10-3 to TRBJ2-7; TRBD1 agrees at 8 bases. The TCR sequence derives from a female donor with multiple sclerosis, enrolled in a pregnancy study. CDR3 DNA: TGTGCCATCAGAAGGTTTTCAGGACAGGGCTACGAGCAGTACTTC. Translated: CAIRRFSGQGYEQYF.